This T cell receptor (beta chain) was recovered during a study of T cell responses to AZD1222 COVID-19 vaccine. Study overall: Pooling of second doses given at about 4 or about 12 weeks was done. General observations from the study: Nearly half of spike-specific TCRs reportedly target variant regions that are unmutated in the B.1.351 and B.1.1.7 variants. Baseline testing showed seropositivity in only six or seven AZD1222 recipients. The donor group comprised mostly white British people and more females; the analysis possibly underestimated clonal diversity.

Remarks on this clone: Its target is unknown.

TCRdb keeps only in-frame clones here, not all; method: immunoSEQ multiplex PCR. The table has about 160,000 clones, about nine tenths seen once; the top ten hold less than 6.5%. The V gene lost 5 bases and the J gene lost 6 bases, with 17 bases spanning the gap. The CDR3 spans 15 residues. Per the germline V gene, CDR1 is SGHNT and CDR2 is YENEEA. This clonotype originated in an adult in good health. Sequenced material: peripheral blood, taken on day 0 of AZD1222 vaccination. This chain joins TRBV11-3 and TRBJ2-1; tentatively, D is TRBD2 (5 bases). CDR3 DNA: TGTGCCAGCAGCACCGTTCGCGGGTCAGGCAATGAGCAGTTCTTC. Translation gives CASSTVRGSGNEQFF.